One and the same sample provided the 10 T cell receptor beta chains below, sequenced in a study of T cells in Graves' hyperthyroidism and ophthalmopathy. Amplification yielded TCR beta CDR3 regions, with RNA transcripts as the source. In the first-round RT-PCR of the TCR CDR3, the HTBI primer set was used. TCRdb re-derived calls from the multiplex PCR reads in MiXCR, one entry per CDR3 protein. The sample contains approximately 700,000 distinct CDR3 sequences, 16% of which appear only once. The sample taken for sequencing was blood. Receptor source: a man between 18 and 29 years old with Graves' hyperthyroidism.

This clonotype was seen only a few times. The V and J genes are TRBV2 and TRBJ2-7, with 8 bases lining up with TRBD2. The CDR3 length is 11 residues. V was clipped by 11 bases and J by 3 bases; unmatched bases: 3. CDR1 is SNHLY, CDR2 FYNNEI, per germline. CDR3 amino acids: CASGGDYEQYF. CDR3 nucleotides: TGTGCCTCCGGGGGGGACTACGAGCAGTACTTC. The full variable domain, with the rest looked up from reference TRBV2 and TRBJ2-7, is EPEVTQTPSHQVTQMGQEVILRCVPISNHLYFYWYRQILGQKVEFLVSFYNNEISEKSEIFDDQFSVERPDGSNFTLKIRSTKLEDSAMYFCASGGDYEQYFGPGTRLTVT.

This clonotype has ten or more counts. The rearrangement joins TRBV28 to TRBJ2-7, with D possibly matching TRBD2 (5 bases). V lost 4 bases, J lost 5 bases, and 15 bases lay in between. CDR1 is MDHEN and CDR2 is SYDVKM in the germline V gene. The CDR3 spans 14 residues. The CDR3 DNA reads TGTGCCAGCAGTTCTGGAGGTTCTCGCGACGAGCAGTACTTC. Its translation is CASSSGGSRDEQYF.

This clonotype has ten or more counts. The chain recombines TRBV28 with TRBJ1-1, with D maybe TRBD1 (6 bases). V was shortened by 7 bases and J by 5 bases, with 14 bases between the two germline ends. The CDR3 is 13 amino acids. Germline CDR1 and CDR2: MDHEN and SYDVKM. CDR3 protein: CASINRERTEAFF. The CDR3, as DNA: TGTGCCAGCATTAACAGGGAAAGGACTGAAGCTTTCTTT.

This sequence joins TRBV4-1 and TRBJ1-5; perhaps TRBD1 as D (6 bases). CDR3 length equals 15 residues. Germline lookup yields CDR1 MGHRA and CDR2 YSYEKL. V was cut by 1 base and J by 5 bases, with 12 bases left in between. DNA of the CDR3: TGCGCCAGCAGCCAAGCTCAGGACAGAGATCAGCCCCAGCATTTT. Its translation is CASSQAQDRDQPQHF.

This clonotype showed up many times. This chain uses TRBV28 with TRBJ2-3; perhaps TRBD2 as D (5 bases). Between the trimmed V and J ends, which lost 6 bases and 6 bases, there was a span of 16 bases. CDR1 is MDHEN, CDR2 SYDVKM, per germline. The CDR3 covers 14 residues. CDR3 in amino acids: CASRPGLVADTQYF. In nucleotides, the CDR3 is TGTGCCAGCAGGCCGGGGTTAGTCGCGGATACGCAGTATTTT.

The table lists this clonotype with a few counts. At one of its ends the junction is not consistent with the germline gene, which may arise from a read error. The CDR3 DNA sequence: TGCAGTGCTACGACAGGCAACTCCTGCGAGCAGTACTTC. Its translation: CSATTGNSCEQYF. The chain couples TRBV20-1 to TRBJ2-7; the D gene is possibly TRBD1 (6 bases). The CDR3 totals 13 residues. The germline CDR1 and CDR2 sequences are DFQATT and SNEGSKA (reference sequence).

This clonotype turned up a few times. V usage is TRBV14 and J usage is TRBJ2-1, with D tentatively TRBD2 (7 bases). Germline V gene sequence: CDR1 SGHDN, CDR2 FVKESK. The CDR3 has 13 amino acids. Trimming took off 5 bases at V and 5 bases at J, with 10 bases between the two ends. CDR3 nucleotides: TGTGCCAGCAGCGGGAGGGGGAACAATGAGCAGTTCTTC. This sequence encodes CASSGRGNNEQFF.

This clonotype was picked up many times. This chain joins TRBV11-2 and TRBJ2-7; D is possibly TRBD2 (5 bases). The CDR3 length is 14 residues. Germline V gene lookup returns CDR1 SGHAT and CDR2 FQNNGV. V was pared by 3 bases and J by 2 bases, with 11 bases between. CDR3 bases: TGTGCCAGCAGCTTTTCGGGGTTAGCCTACGAGCAGTACTTC. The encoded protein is CASSFSGLAYEQYF. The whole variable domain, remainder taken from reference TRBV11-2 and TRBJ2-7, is EAGVAQSPRYKIIEKRQSVAFWCNPISGHATLYWYQQILGQGPKLLIQFQNNGVVDDSQLPKDRFSAERLKGVDSTLKIQPAKLEDSAVYLCASSFSGLAYEQYFGPGTRLTVT.

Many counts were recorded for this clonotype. The CDR3 loop reads CASSGLAGGLYNEQFF. The CDR3 DNA sequence: TGTGCCAGCAGCGGACTAGCGGGAGGTCTCTACAATGAGCAGTTCTTC. The chain combines TRBV11-2 with TRBJ2-1; 14 positions match TRBD2. The J segment lost 3 bases and the V segment lost 5 bases, leaving 3 bases of the junction unmatched. CDR1 is SGHAT and CDR2 is FQNNGV in the germline V gene. The CDR3 is 16 residues long.

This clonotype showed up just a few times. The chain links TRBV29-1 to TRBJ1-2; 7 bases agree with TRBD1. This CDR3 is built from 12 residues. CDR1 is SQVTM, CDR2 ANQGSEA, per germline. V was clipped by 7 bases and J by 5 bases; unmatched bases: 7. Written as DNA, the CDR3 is TGCAGCGGCGGGGGACAGCTTTATGGCTACACCTTC. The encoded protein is CSGGGQLYGYTF. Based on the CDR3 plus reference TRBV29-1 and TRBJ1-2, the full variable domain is SAVISQKPSRDICQRGTSLTIQCQVDSQVTMMFWYRQQPGQSLTLIATANQGSEATYESGFVIDKFPISRPNLTFSTLTVSNMSPEDSSIYLCSGGGQLYGYTFGSGTRLTVV.